This TCR beta chain was sequenced during a study of T-cell memory formation after mild COVID-19. At the level of the study: Among the donors, TCR clusters were largely specific to each donor.

Comments on this clonotype: Its target is unknown.

Germline CDR1 reads SEHNR; CDR2 reads FQNEAQ (reference sequence). Trimming left V 4 bases short and J 7 bases short, with 10 bases between. This CDR3 has 13 amino acids. TCRdb independently ran MiXCR on the 5' RACE reads; one entry per CDR3 protein. This sample has roughly 110,000 distinct CDR3 sequences, with roughly 20% found just once. Study results and limitations: Cross-reactive memory appears to have joined, as suggested by some responding clones showing up in pre-infection memory. Among CD4+ contracting clones, most were CM and EM, and CD8+ ones EMRA. Still unconfirmed is whether the second-wave clones peaking on day 37 recognized SARS-CoV-2.

The rearrangement joins TRBV7-9 to TRBJ2-2; weak D call: TRBD2 (5 bases). Sequencing input: PBMCs or a T cell subset sorted from them (not recorded which). This TCR was recovered from a man aged 18-30 years who had mild COVID-19 (a few samples of this study predate the infection). Cell type and time point are not known. CDR3 amino acids: CASSWNSGGELFF. The CDR3 nucleotides read TGTGCCAGCAGCTGGAACAGCGGCGGGGAGCTGTTTTTT.